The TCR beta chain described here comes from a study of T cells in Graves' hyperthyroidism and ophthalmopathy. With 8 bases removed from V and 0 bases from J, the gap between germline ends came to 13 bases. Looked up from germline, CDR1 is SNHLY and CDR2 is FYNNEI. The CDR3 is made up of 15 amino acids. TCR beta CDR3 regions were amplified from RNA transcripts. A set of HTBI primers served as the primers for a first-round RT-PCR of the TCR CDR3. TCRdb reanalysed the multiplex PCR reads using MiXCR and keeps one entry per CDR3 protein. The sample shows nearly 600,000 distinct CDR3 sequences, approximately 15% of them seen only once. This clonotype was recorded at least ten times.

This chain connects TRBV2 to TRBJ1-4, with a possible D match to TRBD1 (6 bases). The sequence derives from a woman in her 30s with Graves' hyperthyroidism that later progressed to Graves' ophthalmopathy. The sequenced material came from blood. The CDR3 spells CASQGQEATNEKLFF. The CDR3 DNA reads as TGTGCCAGCCAGGGGCAGGAGGCAACTAATGAAAAACTGTTTTTT. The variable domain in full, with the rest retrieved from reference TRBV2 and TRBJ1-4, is EPEVTQTPSHQVTQMGQEVILRCVPISNHLYFYWYRQILGQKVEFLVSFYNNEISEKSEIFDDQFSVERPDGSNFTLKIRSTKLEDSAMYFCASQGQEATNEKLFFGSGTQLSVL.